The 12 T cell receptor beta chains below all came from one sample that was sequenced in a study of CD8+ T cells in alopecia areata (dated by TCRdb to 2016 to 2018). The library was built by means of the immunoSEQ multiplex PCR assay. For TCR sequencing, RNA was extracted from every sample and reverse transcribed into cDNA to serve as template. TCRdb took this table from immuneACCESS and kept in-frame rearrangements with V and J called. Such tables lack part of the clones; where checked against another copy, unresolved V genes explain under half of the gap, and the rest is unexplained. This sample lists under 130,000 clones; roughly 50% were detected once. 7.5% to 9% of the sample is in the top ten clones. Sample: CD4+ T cells sorted from blood. The source of these receptors is a human donor in good health.

As regards this clone: The sample holds other DNA sequences that translate to the same CDR3. The chain is built from TRBV6-1 and TRBJ2-4; 7 bases agree with TRBD2. The junction had 1 base not matched to a gene; V was cut back by 0 bases and J by 2 bases. Germline CDR1 is MNHNS and CDR2 is SASEGT. The CDR3 length is 15 residues. The CDR3 DNA follows: TGTGCCAGCAGTGAAGCGGGAGGGACCAAAAACATTCAGTACTTC. It yields the protein CASSEAGGTKNIQYF.

This clone has only a few counts. V gene TRBV12-5 combines with J gene TRBJ2-5, with D unresolved. Germline CDR1 reads LGHNT; CDR2 reads FRNRAP. The germline V and J ends were trimmed by 5 bases and 13 bases, with 20 bases remaining between them. The CDR3 has 13 amino acids. In nucleotides, the CDR3 is TGTGCTAGTGGTCCCCCGCCTTGGATGACATGGTACTTC. Protein product: CASGPPPWMTWYF.

This clone was seen only a few times. The V and J genes are TRBV5-4 and TRBJ2-5; D call uncertain. Trimming stripped 0 bases from V and 2 bases from J, with 11 bases between. Germline CDR1 reads SGHNT; CDR2 reads YYREEE (reference sequence). This CDR3 comprises 15 residues. CDR3 loop: CASSLVGAQQETQYF. DNA of the CDR3: TGTGCCAGCAGCTTGGTCGGTGCACAGCAAGAGACCCAGTACTTC.

The chain carries TRBV7-2 and TRBJ2-7; the D is unclear. The CDR3 contains 14 residues. V was trimmed by 2 bases and J by 1 base, leaving 9 bases between them. Germline CDR1 reads SGHTA; CDR2 reads FQGNSA. CDR3 residues: CASSLRPESYEQYF. CDR3 DNA: TGTGCCAGCAGCTTACGACCCGAATCCTACGAGCAGTACTTC.

J is TRBJ2-5 and V is TRBV18; maybe TRBD2 (6 bases). The CDR3 totals 16 residues. Germline CDR1 is KGHSH and CDR2 is LQKENI. Trimming removed 2 bases from V and 4 bases from J, with 17 bases in between. The CDR3 reads CASSPTGVGIRETQYF. The CDR3 nucleotides read TGTGCCAGCTCACCAACGGGAGTCGGTATTCGAGAGACCCAGTACTTC.

This clone occurred once. The chain carries TRBV5-1 and TRBJ2-2; TRBD1 agrees at 8 bases. The ends lost 4 bases at V and 8 bases at J; junction bases unmatched: 7. The length of the CDR3 is 14 residues. CDR1 is SGHRS and CDR2 is YFSETQ in the germline V gene. The CDR3 nucleotides read TGCGCCAGCAGCAAGGGACAGGCCGCAGGGGAGCTGTTTTTT. Protein product: CASSKGQAAGELFF. The variable domain in full, with the rest retrieved from reference TRBV5-1 and TRBJ2-2, is KAGVTQTPRYLIKTRGQQVTLSCSPISGHRSVSWYQQTPGQGLQFLFEYFSETQRNKGNFPGRFSGRQFSNSRSEMNVSTLELGDSALYLCASSKGQAAGELFFGEGSRLTVL.

This clone appeared a few times. V and J are TRBV6-6 and TRBJ2-7; the D is unclear. The V end was cut by 6 bases, the J end by 0 bases, with 12 bases between. The germline CDR1 and CDR2 sequences are MNHNY and SVGAGI (reference sequence). This CDR3 contains 14 residues. In DNA form, the CDR3 reads TGTGCCAGCAGCCCTGGACGAAGCTCCTACGAGCAGTACTTC. Its translation: CASSPGRSSYEQYF.

This clone came up once. V gene TRBV2 combines with J gene TRBJ1-5; possibly TRBD1 for D (5 bases). V was shortened by 4 bases and J by 1 base, with 14 bases between the two germline ends. Germline-derived CDR1 and CDR2 are SNHLY and FYNNEI. CDR3 length equals 16 residues. The CDR3 here is CASSVLIAGSNQPQHF. CDR3 DNA sequence: TGTGCCAGCAGTGTACTCATTGCAGGGAGCAATCAGCCCCAGCATTTT.

This chain links TRBV29-1 with TRBJ2-7; possibly TRBD2 for D (5 bases). CDR1 is SQVTM, CDR2 ANQGSEA, per germline. The CDR3 totals 14 residues. Trimming pared 7 bases from V and 2 bases from J, leaving 18 bases between. The CDR3 loop is CSAQSLLATYEQYF. Written as DNA, the CDR3 is TGCAGCGCCCAGTCCCTGCTAGCCACCTACGAGCAGTACTTC.

The chain joins TRBV27 to TRBJ2-5, with 10 bases aligning to TRBD1. The CDR3 length is 12 residues. Germline assignment: CDR1 MNHEY and CDR2 SMNVEV (reference sequence). The J segment lost 7 bases and the V segment lost 10 bases, leaving 6 bases of the junction unmatched. For the CDR3, the DNA is TGTGCCAACACGGGGACAGGGGTGACCCAGTACTTC. It translates to CANTGTGVTQYF.

The chain has TRBV25-1 and TRBJ2-7; a weak D match, TRBD1 (5 bases). Germline values: CDR1 MGHDK, CDR2 SYGVNS. Deletions cut 5 bases from V and 5 bases from J, with 13 bases between. The CDR3 spans 13 residues. The CDR3 protein is CASSTHTRDEQYF. CDR3 DNA: TGTGCCAGCAGTACCCATACCAGGGACGAGCAGTACTTC.

V gene TRBV5-1 combines with J gene TRBJ2-2; D not certain. The CDR3 totals 14 residues. The ends were cut back, 4 bases at V and 2 bases at J, with 9 bases in the middle. Germline V gene sequence: CDR1 SGHRS, CDR2 YFSETQ. CDR3 residues: CASSQETNTGELFF. The CDR3 DNA sequence: TGCGCCAGCAGCCAGGAAACAAACACCGGGGAGCTGTTTTTT.